This T cell receptor (beta chain) comes out of a study of breast tumors, draining lymph nodes, adjacent tissues. This clonotype was seen many times. TCRdb independently ran MiXCR on the multiplex PCR reads; one entry per CDR3 protein. The sample shows some 120,000 distinct CDR3 sequences, just under 20% of them seen only once. Samples came from axillary lymph nodes draining the breast cancer. V was shortened by 5 bases and J by 8 bases, with 15 bases between the two germline ends. Germline CDR1 SEHNR, CDR2 FQNEAQ (reference sequence). This CDR3 has 14 amino acids. Sequencing was performed on axillary lymph node tissue. The V and J genes are TRBV7-9 and TRBJ1-4; D not resolved. This clonotype was obtained from a female donor with breast cancer. Some clones in this sample may be carry-over from other donors' samples. In nucleotides, the CDR3 is TGTGCCAGCAGCCAGGCTAGTCGCGGGGAAAAACTGTTTTTT. Its protein is CASSQASRGEKLFF.